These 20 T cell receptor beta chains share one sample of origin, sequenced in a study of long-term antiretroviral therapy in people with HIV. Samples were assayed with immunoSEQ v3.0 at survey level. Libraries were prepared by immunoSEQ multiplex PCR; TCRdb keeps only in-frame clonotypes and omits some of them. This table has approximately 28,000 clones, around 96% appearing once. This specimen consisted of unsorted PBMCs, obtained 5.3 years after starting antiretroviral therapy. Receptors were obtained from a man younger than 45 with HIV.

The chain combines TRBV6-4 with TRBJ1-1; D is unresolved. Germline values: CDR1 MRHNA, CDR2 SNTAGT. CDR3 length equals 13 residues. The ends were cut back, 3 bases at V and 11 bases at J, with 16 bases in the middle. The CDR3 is CASSERPRERAFF. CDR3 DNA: TGTGCCAGCAGTGAACGTCCACGGGAGAGGGCTTTCTTT.

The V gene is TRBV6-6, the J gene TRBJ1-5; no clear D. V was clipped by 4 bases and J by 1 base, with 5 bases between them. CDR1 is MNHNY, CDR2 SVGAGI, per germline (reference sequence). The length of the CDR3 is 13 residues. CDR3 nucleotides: TGTGCCAGCAGTTTTGAAAGCAATCAGCCCCAGCATTTT. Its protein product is CASSFESNQPQHF.

This chain's CDR3 is CASSAERGRYNEQFF. CDR3 bases: TGTGCCAGCAGCGCAGAGCGGGGTCGCTACAATGAGCAGTTCTTC. The rearrangement links TRBV7-3 to TRBJ2-1; 7 nucleotides align to TRBD2. The CDR3 spans 15 residues. With 5 bases clipped from V and 3 bases from J, the junction kept 7 bases outside the gene matches. The germline CDR1 and CDR2 sequences are SGHTA and FQGTGA.

The CDR3 spells CASSLGTASEQYF. CDR3 sequence (DNA): TGTGCCAGCAGTTTGGGGACAGCTAGCGAGCAGTACTTC. The gene calls are TRBV27 and TRBJ2-7, with 7 positions matching TRBD1. The CDR3 loop spans 13 amino acids. V lost 3 bases and J lost 6; bases outside the gene matches: 5. Germline CDR1 is MNHEY and CDR2 is SMNVEV (reference sequence).

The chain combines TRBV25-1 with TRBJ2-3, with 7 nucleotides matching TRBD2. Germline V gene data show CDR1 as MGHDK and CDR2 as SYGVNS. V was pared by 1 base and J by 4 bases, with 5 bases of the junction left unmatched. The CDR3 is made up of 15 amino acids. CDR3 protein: CASSEWVGGADTQYF. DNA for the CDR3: TGTGCCAGCAGTGAATGGGTGGGAGGGGCAGATACGCAGTATTTT.

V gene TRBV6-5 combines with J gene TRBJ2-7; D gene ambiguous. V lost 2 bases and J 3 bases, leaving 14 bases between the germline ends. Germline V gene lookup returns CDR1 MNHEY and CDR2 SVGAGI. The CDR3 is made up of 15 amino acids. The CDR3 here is CASSYPQDGYYEQYF. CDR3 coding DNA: TGTGCCAGCAGTTACCCCCAAGATGGGTACTACGAGCAGTACTTC.

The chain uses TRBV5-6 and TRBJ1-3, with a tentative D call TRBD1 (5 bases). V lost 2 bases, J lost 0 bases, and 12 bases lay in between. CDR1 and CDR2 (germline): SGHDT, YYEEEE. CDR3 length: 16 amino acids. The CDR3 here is CASSLISRDSGNTIYF. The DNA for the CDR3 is TGTGCCAGCAGCTTAATTTCCAGGGACTCTGGAAACACCATATATTTT.

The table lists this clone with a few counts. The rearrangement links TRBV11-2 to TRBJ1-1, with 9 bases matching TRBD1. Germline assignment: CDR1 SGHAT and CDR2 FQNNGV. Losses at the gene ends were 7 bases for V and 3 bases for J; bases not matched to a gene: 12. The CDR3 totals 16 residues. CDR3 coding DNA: TGTGCCAGCACCACGACCCCGGGACAGGGCGACACTGAAGCTTTCTTT. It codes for CASTTTPGQGDTEAFF.

The DNA of the CDR3 is TGTGCCAGCAGCTGGGCGGGATTGAGCACAGATACGCAGTATTTT. Translated, it gives CASSWAGLSTDTQYF. The chain is built from TRBV7-9 and TRBJ2-3, with D possibly matching TRBD2 (6 bases). V lost 4 bases and J 0 bases, leaving 11 bases between the germline ends. Germline CDR1 and CDR2: SEHNR and FQNEAQ (reference sequence). The CDR3 runs to 15 residues.

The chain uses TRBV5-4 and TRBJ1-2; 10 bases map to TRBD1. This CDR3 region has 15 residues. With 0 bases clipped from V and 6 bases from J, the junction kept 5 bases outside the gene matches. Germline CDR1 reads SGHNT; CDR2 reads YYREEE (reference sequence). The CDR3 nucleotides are TGTGCCAGCAGCTTGGGCGGGGACAGGGGAGATGGCTACACCTTC. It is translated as CASSLGGDRGDGYTF.

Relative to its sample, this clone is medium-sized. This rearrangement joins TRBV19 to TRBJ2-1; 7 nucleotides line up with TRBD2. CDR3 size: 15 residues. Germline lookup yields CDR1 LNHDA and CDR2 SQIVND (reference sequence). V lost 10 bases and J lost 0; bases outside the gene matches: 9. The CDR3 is CATTLGGGSYNEQFF. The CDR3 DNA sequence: TGTGCCACAACTCTTGGCGGGGGCTCCTACAATGAGCAGTTCTTC.

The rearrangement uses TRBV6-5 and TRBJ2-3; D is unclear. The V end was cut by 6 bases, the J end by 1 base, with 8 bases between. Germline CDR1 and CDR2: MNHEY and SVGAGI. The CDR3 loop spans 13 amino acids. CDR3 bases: TGTGCCAGCAGGCAGCCGGGCACAGATACGCAGTATTTT. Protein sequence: CASRQPGTDTQYF.

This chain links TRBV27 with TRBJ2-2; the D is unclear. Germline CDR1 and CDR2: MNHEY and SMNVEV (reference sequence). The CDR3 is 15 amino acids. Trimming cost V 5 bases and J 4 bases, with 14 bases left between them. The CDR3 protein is CASSLSSLPTGELFF. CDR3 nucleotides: TGTGCCAGCAGTCTTAGCTCATTGCCCACCGGGGAGCTGTTTTTT.

The CDR3 DNA reads as TGTGCCACCAGTTCCGGGGGGGCCTACAATGAGCAGTTCTTC. Its translation is CATSSGGAYNEQFF. The chain is built from TRBV15 and TRBJ2-1; TRBD2 agrees at 8 bases. CDR3 size: 14 residues. In germline, CDR1 is LNHNV, CDR2 YYDKDF (reference sequence). The V segment lost 6 bases and the J segment 2 bases; nucleotides outside the gene matches: 3.

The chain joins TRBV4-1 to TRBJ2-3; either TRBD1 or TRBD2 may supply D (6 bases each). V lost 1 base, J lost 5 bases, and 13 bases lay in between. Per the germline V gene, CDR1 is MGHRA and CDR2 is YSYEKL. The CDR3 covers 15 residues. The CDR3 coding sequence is TGCGCCAGCAGCCAAGGGGGGGCATTGGGAGATACGCAGTATTTT. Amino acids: CASSQGGALGDTQYF.

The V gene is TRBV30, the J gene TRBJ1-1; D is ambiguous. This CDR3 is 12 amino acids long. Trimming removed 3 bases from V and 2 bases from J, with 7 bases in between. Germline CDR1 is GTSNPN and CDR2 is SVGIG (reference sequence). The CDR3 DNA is TGTGCCTGGAGCAAGAGAAACACTGAAGCTTTCTTT. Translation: CAWSKRNTEAFF. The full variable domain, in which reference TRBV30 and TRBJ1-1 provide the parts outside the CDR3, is SQTIHQWPATLVQPVGSPLSLECTVEGTSNPNLYWYRQAAGRGLQLLFYSVGIGQISSEVPQNLSASRPQDRQFILSSKKLLLSDSGFYLCAWSKRNTEAFFGQGTRLTVV.

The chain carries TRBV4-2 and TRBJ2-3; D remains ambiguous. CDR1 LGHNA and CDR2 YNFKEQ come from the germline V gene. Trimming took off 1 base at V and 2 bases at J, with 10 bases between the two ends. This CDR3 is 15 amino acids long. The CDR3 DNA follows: TGTGCCAGCAGCCAAGGCCTCCAGACCACAGATACGCAGTATTTT. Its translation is CASSQGLQTTDTQYF.

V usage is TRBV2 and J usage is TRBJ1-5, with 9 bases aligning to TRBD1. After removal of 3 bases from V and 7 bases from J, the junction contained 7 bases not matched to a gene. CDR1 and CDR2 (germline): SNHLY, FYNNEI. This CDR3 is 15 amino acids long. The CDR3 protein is CASSEGQGAWQPQHF. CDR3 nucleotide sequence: TGTGCCAGCAGTGAGGGACAGGGCGCGTGGCAGCCCCAGCATTTT.

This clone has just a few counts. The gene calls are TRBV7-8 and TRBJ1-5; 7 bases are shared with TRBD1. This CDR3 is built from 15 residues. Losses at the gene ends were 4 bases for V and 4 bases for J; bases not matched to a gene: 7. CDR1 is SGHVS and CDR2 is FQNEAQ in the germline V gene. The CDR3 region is CASSYRGGMNQPQHF. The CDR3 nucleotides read TGTGCCAGCAGCTACAGGGGCGGAATGAATCAGCCCCAGCATTTT.

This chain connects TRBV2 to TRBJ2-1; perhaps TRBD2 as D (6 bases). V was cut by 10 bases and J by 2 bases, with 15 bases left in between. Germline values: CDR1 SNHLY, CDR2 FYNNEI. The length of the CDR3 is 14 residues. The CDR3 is CATGPSGAYNEQFF. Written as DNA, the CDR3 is TGTGCCACCGGCCCTTCGGGAGCCTACAATGAGCAGTTCTTC. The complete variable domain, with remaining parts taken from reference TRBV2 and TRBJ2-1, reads EPEVTQTPSHQVTQMGQEVILRCVPISNHLYFYWYRQILGQKVEFLVSFYNNEISEKSEIFDDQFSVERPDGSNFTLKIRSTKLEDSAMYFCATGPSGAYNEQFFGPGTRLTVL.